This T cell receptor beta chain appears in the sequencing data of a study of CD8 T cells in ankylosing spondylitis. The study, taken as a whole, reports: Eight highly homologous variants made up a TCR beta motif, and this motif appeared characteristic of ankylosing spondylitis blood.

The count of this clonotype is one. Its antigen is as yet unknown. 5'-RACE, quantitative and with molecular barcodes, yielded the TCR beta libraries. TCRdb passed the 5' RACE reads through MiXCR, listing each CDR3 protein once. The repertoire holds 150,000 to 200,000 distinct CDR3 sequences, with 18% as singletons. Germline CDR1 DFQATT, CDR2 SNEGSKA (reference sequence). CDR3 size: 13 residues. Trimming removed 2 bases from V and 10 bases from J, with 15 bases in between. The sequenced sample was blood, either unsorted or a sorted T cell fraction (not recorded which). The chain is built from TRBV20-1 and TRBJ2-1; a possible D gene is TRBD1 (5 bases). This TCR came from a male donor between 10 and 30 years old with ankylosing spondylitis or in good health (not recorded which). In nucleotides, the CDR3 is TGCAGTGCTAGAAGGACACTTAGGGGCGAGCAGTTCTTC. This encodes CSARRTLRGEQFF.